This TCR beta chain was recorded in a study of shared clonotypes between healthy human individuals. Study information: Each donor contributed plates that comprised three CD4 naive, three CD4 memory, two CD8 naive and one CD8 memory. Study outcomes and limitations: For sorted subsets, rarefaction showed incomplete sequencing despite large depth.

Trimming stripped 0 bases from V and 6 bases from J, with 12 bases between. Germline lookup yields CDR1 MNHEY and CDR2 SVGAGI. The CDR3 sequence is 14 residues long. On this clone itself: Its matching antigen is unknown.

Naivety among CD8 cells was defined by CD45RO negativity and positive CCR7 selection, thereby excluding terminally differentiated effector memory CD45RA+ cells. Sequenced by immunoSEQ multiplex PCR; TCRdb stores in-frame clones only, minus some. Of about 2.1 million clones in the sample, about 92% were seen once. The material sequenced was naive CD8+ T cells from PBMCs. This clonotype was obtained from a man aged 18 to 29 in good health. Some clones in this sample may be carry-over from other donors' samples. The V call is TRBV6-5, the J call TRBJ2-7; D uncertain. The CDR3 here is CASSYSGVWVEQYF. The CDR3 DNA reads TGTGCCAGCAGTTACTCAGGCGTTTGGGTCGAGCAGTACTTC.